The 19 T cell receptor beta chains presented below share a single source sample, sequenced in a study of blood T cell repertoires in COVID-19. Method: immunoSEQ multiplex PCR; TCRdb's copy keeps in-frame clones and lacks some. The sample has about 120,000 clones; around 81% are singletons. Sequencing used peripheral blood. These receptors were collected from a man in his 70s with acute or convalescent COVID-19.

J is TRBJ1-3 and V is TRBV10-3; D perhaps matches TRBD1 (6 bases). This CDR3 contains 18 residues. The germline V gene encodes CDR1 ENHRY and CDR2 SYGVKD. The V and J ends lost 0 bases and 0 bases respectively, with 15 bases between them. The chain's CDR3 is CAISESPQRQVSGNTIYF. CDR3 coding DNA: TGTGCCATCAGTGAGTCCCCCCAACGACAGGTCTCTGGAAACACCATATATTTT.

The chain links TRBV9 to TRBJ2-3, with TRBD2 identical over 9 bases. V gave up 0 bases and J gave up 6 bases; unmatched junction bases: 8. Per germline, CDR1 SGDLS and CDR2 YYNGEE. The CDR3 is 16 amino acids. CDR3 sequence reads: CASSVVGGGAVDTQYF. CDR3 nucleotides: TGTGCCAGCAGCGTAGTAGGCGGGGGGGCTGTGGATACGCAGTATTTT. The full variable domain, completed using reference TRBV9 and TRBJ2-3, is DSGVTQTPKHLITATGQRVTLRCSPRSGDLSVYWYQQSLDQGLQFLIQYYNGEERAKGNILERFSAQQFPDLHSELNLSSLELGDSALYFCASSVVGGGAVDTQYFGPGTRLTVL.

CDR3 region: CATIRDSGTDTQYF. The CDR3 DNA follows: TGTGCCACAATCCGGGACTCAGGCACAGATACGCAGTATTTT. The chain links TRBV2 to TRBJ2-3; D may be TRBD2 (6 bases). The germline gives CDR1 SNHLY, CDR2 FYNNEI. V was pared by 10 bases and J by 1 base, with 15 bases between. The CDR3 loop spans 14 amino acids.

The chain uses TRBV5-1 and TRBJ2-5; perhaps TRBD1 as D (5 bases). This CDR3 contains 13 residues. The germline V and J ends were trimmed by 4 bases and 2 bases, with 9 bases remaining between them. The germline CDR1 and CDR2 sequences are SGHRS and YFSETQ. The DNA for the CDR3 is TGCGCCAGCAGCCAGGGCCAACAAGAGACCCAGTACTTC. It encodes CASSQGQQETQYF.

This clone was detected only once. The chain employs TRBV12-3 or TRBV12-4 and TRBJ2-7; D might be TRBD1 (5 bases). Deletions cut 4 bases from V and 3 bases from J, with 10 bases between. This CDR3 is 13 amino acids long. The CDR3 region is CASSSMTDYEQYF. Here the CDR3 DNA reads TGTGCCAGCAGTTCCATGACAGACTACGAGCAGTACTTC.

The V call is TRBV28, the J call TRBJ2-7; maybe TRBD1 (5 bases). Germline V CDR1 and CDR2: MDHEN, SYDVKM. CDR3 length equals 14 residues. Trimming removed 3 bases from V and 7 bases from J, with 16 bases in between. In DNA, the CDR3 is TGTGCCAGCAGTTTGGGCAGGGTGTCTGAAGAGCAGTACTTC. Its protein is CASSLGRVSEEQYF.

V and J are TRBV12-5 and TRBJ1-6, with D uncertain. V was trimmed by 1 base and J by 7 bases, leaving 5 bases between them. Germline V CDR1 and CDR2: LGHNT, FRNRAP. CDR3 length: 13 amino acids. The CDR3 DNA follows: TGTGCTAGTGGTTTGGACGGGAATTCACCCCTCCACTTT. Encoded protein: CASGLDGNSPLHF.

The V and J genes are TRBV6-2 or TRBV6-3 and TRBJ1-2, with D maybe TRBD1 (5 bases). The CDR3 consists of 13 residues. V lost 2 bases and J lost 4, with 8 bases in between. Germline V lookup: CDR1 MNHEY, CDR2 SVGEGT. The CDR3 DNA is TGTGCCAGCAGTTACGGGGGGGTCTATGGCTACACCTTC. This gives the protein CASSYGGVYGYTF.

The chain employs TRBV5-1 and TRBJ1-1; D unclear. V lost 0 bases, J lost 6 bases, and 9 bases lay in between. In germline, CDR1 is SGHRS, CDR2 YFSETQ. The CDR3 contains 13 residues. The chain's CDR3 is CASSLAREAEAFF. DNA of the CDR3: TGCGCCAGCAGCTTGGCCAGAGAGGCTGAAGCTTTCTTT.

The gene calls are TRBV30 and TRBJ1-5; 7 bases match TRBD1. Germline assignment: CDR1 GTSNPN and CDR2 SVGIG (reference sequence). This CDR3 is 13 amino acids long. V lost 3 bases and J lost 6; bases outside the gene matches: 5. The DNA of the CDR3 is TGTGCCTGGAGCCGACAGGGAATTCAGCCCCAGCATTTT. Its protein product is CAWSRQGIQPQHF.

The CDR3 DNA reads TGTGCCAGCACCGACAGATACACTGAAGCTTTCTTT. Encoded protein: CASTDRYTEAFF. The genes are TRBV6-5 and TRBJ1-1, with D possibly TRBD1 on 5 matching bases. Germline V gene sequence: CDR1 MNHEY, CDR2 SVGAGI. The CDR3 extends over 12 amino acids. Trimming stripped 7 bases from V and 3 bases from J, with 9 bases between.

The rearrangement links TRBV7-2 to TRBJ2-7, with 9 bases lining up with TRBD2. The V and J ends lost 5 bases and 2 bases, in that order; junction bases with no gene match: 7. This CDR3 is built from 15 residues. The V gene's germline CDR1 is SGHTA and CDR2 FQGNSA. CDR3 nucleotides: TGTGCCAGCAGCAAGGGGGTAGCGGGGGCCTACGAGCAGTACTTC. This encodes CASSKGVAGAYEQYF. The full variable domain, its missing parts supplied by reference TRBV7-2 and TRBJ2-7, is GAGVSQSPSNKVTEKGKDVELRCDPISGHTALYWYRQSLGQGLEFLIYFQGNSAPDKSGLPSDRFSAERTGGSVSTLTIQRTQQEDSAVYLCASSKGVAGAYEQYFGPGTRLTVT.

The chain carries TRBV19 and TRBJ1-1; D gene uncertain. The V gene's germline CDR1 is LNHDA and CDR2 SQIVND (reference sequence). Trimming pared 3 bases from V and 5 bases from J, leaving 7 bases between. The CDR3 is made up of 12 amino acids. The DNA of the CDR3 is TGTGCCAGTAGTATGAGCGGTACTGAAGCTTTCTTT. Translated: CASSMSGTEAFF. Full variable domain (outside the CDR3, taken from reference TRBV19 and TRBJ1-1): DGGITQSPKYLFRKEGQNVTLSCEQNLNHDAMYWYRQDPGQGLRLIYYSQIVNDFQKGDIAEGYSVSREKKESFPLTVTSAQKNPTAFYLCASSMSGTEAFFGQGTRLTVV.

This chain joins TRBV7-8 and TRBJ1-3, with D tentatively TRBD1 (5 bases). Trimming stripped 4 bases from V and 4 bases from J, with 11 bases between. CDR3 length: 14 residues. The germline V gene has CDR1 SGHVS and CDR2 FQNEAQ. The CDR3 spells CASSSRVSGNTIYF. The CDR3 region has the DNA TGTGCCAGCAGCTCCAGGGTTTCCGGAAACACCATATATTTT.

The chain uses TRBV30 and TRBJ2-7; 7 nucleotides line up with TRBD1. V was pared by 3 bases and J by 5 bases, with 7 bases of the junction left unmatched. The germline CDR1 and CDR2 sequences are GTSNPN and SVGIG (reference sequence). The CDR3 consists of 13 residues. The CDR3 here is CAWRQGVSHEQYF. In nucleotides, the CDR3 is TGTGCCTGGAGGCAGGGGGTGTCCCACGAGCAGTACTTC.

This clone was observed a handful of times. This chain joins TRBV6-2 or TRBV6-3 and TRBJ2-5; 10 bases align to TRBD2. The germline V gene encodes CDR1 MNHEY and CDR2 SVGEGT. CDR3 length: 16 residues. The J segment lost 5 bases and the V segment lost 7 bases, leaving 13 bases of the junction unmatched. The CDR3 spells CASTPLAGGNWETQYF. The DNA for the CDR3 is TGTGCCAGCACCCCCTTAGCGGGGGGTAATTGGGAGACCCAGTACTTC.

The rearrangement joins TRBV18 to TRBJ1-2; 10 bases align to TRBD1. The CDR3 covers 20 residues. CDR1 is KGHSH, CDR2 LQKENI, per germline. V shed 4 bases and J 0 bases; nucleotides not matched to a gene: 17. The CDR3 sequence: CASSQLRRTGGDQANYGYTF. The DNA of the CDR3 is TGTGCCAGCTCACAACTCCGAAGGACAGGGGGGGACCAGGCTAACTATGGCTACACCTTC.

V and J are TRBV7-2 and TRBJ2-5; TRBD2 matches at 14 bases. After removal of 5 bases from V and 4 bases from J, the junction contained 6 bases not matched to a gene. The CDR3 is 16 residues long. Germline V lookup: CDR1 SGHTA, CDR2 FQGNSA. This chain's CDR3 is CASSRAGTSGRETQYF. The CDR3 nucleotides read TGTGCCAGCAGCCGGGCCGGGACTAGCGGGAGAGAGACCCAGTACTTC.

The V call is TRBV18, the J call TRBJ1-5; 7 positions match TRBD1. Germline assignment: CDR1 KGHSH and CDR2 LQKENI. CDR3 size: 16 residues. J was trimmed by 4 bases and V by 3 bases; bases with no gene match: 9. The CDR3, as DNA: TGTGCCAGCTCACCCGGGACAGCCCAGAGTAATCAGCCCCAGCATTTT. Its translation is CASSPGTAQSNQPQHF.